The source of this TCR beta chain is a study of OX40 agonist ivuxolimab in advanced cancers. Study background: Age averaged roughly 60 years (range about 23 to 80), and just over 80% were male.

Findings and caveats of the study: The work left the antigen specificity of expanded peripheral T cells undetermined. Some of the lowest clonal expansion was seen in partial responders at 0.1-3.0 mg/kg.

Assay: immunoSEQ multiplex PCR; the TCRdb copy retains only in-frame clones and omits some. The sample includes 51,000 or so clones, 88% of them seen just once. This clone was counted a few times. Its antigen remains unidentified. The specimen was CD4+ or CD8+ T cells sorted from blood, collected in a trial of the OX40 agonist ivuxolimab. This clonotype was sampled from an adult with an advanced solid tumor such as melanoma, head and neck, liver or kidney cancer.

The CDR3 reads CASSEVAQGPDTQYF. The CDR3 DNA sequence: TGTGCCAGCAGTGAAGTAGCCCAGGGCCCAGATACGCAGTATTTT. V gene TRBV6-1 combines with J gene TRBJ2-3; D may be TRBD1 (5 bases). The germline CDR1 and CDR2 sequences are MNHNS and SASEGT. Trimming removed 1 base from V and 4 bases from J, with 12 bases in between. The CDR3 consists of 15 residues.